Listed below are T cell receptor beta chains from one sample, sequenced in a study of blood T cell repertoires in COVID-19. Sequenced by immunoSEQ multiplex PCR; TCRdb stores in-frame clones only, minus some. The sample contains about 120,000 clones, 80% of which appear only once. Source material: peripheral blood. Receptors originate from a human donor in a cohort sampled during active COVID-19. Both conserved end residues are part of each CDR3. D genes are given only for firm matches. Size is omitted from some rows. Given values are once, few, many or a class for expanded clones.

TRBJ1-1 TRBV5-4 . . CASSRRGTGGEAFF TGTGCCAGCAGCCGCCGTGGTACGGGGGGTGAAGCTTTCTTT
TRBJ1-6 TRBV7-9 . . CASSLEAASNSPLHF TGTGCCAGCAGCTTAGAGGCGGCATCTAATTCACCCCTCCACTTT
TRBJ2-5 TRBV4-2 . . CASSSRGAREETQYF TGTGCCAGCAGCTCCCGAGGAGCGAGGGAAGAGACCCAGTACTTC
TRBJ1-5 TRBV7-2 . . CASSHTTGPDQPQHF TGTGCCAGCAGTCATACAACAGGGCCCGATCAGCCCCAGCATTTT
TRBJ2-1 TRBV9 once . CASSGGRAAGAGNNEQFF TGTGCCAGCAGCGGAGGCAGGGCGGCGGGGGCAGGTAACAATGAGCAGTTCTTC
TRBJ1-2 TRBV7-9 . TRBD1 CASSPTGDPRYGYTF TGTGCCAGCAGCCCCACAGGGGATCCCCGCTATGGCTACACCTTC
TRBJ2-3 TRBV4-3 . TRBD2 CASSQDPLAGGKRDTQYF TGCGCCAGCAGCCAAGATCCGCTAGCGGGGGGGAAAAGAGATACGCAGTATTTT
TRBJ2-5 TRBV4-3 . . CASSQDRGNFVTQYF TGCGCCAGCAGCCAAGATCGCGGTAATTTCGTGACCCAGTACTTC
TRBJ1-2 TRBV9 few . CASSVLQGSYGYTF TGTGCCAGCAGCGTACTCCAGGGGAGCTATGGCTACACCTTC
TRBJ2-3 TRBV7-2 . . CASSLASRADTQYF TGTGCCAGCAGCTTAGCCTCGCGGGCAGATACGCAGTATTTT
TRBJ1-2 TRBV7-2 . TRBD1 CASSRRDRVYGYTF TGTGCCAGCAGTCGCCGGGACAGGGTCTATGGCTACACCTTC
TRBJ2-2 TRBV2 . TRBD2 CASKVLAGANGELFF TGTGCCAGCAAGGTACTAGCGGGAGCGAACGGGGAGCTGTTTTTT
TRBJ2-1 TRBV18 . TRBD2 CASSSSTSGGEQFF TGTGCCAGCTCATCCTCGACTAGCGGTGGTGAGCAGTTCTTC
TRBJ1-1 TRBV9 . . CASSVEPAANTEAFF TGTGCCAGCAGCGTAGAACCCGCGGCGAACACTGAAGCTTTCTTT
TRBJ1-5 TRBV5-4 once . CASSLYADQPQHF TGTGCCAGCAGCTTATATGCGGATCAGCCCCAGCATTTT
TRBJ2-7 TRBV12-3/TRBV12-4 . TRBD2 CASTLSGADEQYF TGTGCCAGCACCCTTAGCGGGGCTGACGAGCAGTACTTC
TRBJ2-1 TRBV7-3 once TRBD2 CASSMTSGNEQFF TGTGCCAGCAGCATGACTAGCGGCAATGAGCAGTTCTTC
TRBJ2-5 TRBV4-2 . TRBD2 CASSQDLAGGPEQETQYF TGTGCCAGCAGCCAAGATCTAGCGGGAGGGCCCGAGCAAGAGACCCAGTACTTC
TRBJ2-7 TRBV14 . TRBD1 CASSQFRGRTGYEQYF TGTGCCAGCAGCCAATTTAGGGGGCGGACGGGCTACGAGCAGTACTTC
TRBJ1-2 TRBV6-2/TRBV6-3 few . CASSSRGAHGYTF TGTGCCAGCAGTTCCAGGGGCGCCCATGGCTACACCTTC
TRBJ2-1 TRBV27 . . CASSPWGDEQFF TGTGCCAGCAGTCCCTGGGGCGATGAGCAGTTCTTC
TRBJ1-3 TRBV19 . . CASRGAGNTIYF TGTGCCAGTCGAGGTGCTGGAAACACCATATATTTT
TRBJ2-7 TRBV27 . TRBD1 CASSTRQGERYYEQYF TGTGCCAGCAGTACCAGACAGGGGGAGAGGTACTACGAGCAGTACTTC
TRBJ1-6 TRBV2 once . CASSPTFGQAPLHF TGTGCCAGCAGCCCGACCTTCGGTCAGGCACCCCTCCACTTT
TRBJ1-6 TRBV5-4 . . CASSLDRRASGYSPLHF TGTGCCAGCAGCTTGGACAGACGCGCTTCGGGATATTCACCCCTCCACTTT
TRBJ2-7 TRBV11-1 . TRBD1 CASSFRGNEREQYF TGTGCCAGCAGCTTCAGGGGGAATGAGCGCGAGCAGTACTTC
TRBJ1-2 TRBV6-6 . . CAISGELYYGYTF TGTGCCATCTCAGGGGAGCTGTACTATGGCTACACCTTC
TRBJ2-5 TRBV7-8 . . CASRRQALGTQYF TGTGCCAGCAGAAGACAGGCCCTAGGGACCCAGTACTTC
TRBJ2-3 TRBV6-6 . . CASSRPTEGDTQYF TGTGCCAGCAGTCGCCCGACGGAGGGAGATACGCAGTATTTT
TRBJ1-1 TRBV7-9 . . CASRIGGEAGTEAFF TGTGCCAGCAGAATTGGCGGAGAGGCTGGCACTGAAGCTTTCTTT
TRBJ1-2 TRBV29-1 once . CSVSPGTNYGYTF TGCAGCGTTTCACCGGGGACAAACTATGGCTACACCTTC
TRBJ2-3 TRBV6-5 . . CASRPGGSDTQYF TGTGCCAGCAGGCCGGGGGGCTCGGATACGCAGTATTTT
TRBJ2-2 TRBV28 . . CASTSSGAGHTGELFF TGTGCCAGCACCTCTTCTGGGGCAGGACACACCGGGGAGCTGTTTTTT
TRBJ1-2 TRBV5-4 . TRBD1 CASSSGGTGLYGYTF TGTGCCAGCAGCTCCGGGGGGACAGGACTCTATGGCTACACCTTC
TRBJ2-1 TRBV27 . . CASSPARSDSYNEQFF TGTGCCAGCAGCCCCGCCCGCAGCGACTCCTACAATGAGCAGTTCTTC
TRBJ1-5 TRBV12-5 . . CASGFLRDNGYYSNQPQHF TGTGCTAGTGGTTTTCTCCGGGACAACGGTTATTATAGCAATCAGCCCCAGCATTTT
TRBJ2-7 TRBV6-5 . TRBD1 CASRGQETYEQYF TGTGCCAGCAGGGGACAGGAAACCTACGAGCAGTACTTC
TRBJ2-7 TRBV27 . TRBD2 CASGGGANEQYF TGTGCCAGCGGCGGGGGGGCCAACGAGCAGTACTTC
TRBJ2-7 TRBV4-3 . . CASSQDRVGGYEQYF TGCGCCAGCAGCCAAGATCGGGTAGGGGGCTACGAGCAGTACTTC
TRBJ2-2 TRBV10-3 . TRBD1 CAISEVVKGAGTGELFF TGTGCCATCAGTGAAGTCGTGAAGGGGGCCGGCACCGGGGAGCTGTTTTTT
TRBJ1-4 TRBV6-6 . . CASSSSRVSNEKLFF TGTGCCAGCAGTTCCTCCAGGGTATCTAATGAAAAACTGTTTTTT
TRBJ1-1 TRBV6-6 . . CASSGGANQISAFF TGTGCCAGCAGTGGCGGGGCGAACCAGATCTCAGCTTTCTTT
TRBJ2-7 TRBV20-1 . TRBD2 CSASGTSGVSYEQYF TGCAGTGCTAGTGGGACTAGCGGGGTCTCCTACGAGCAGTACTTC
TRBJ1-5 TRBV6-5 . . CASSAVGSGQPQHF TGTGCCAGCAGCGCCGTGGGGAGCGGCCAGCCCCAGCATTTT
TRBJ2-2 TRBV18 . . CASSPSSRNTGELFF TGTGCCAGCTCACCATCTAGCAGGAACACCGGGGAGCTGTTTTTT
TRBJ1-4 TRBV28 . . CASSENDNEKLFF TGTGCCAGCAGTGAGAACGATAATGAAAAACTGTTTTTT
TRBJ2-3 TRBV2 . TRBD2 CASRALAGPDTQYF TGTGCCAGCAGGGCACTAGCGGGACCGGATACGCAGTATTTT
TRBJ2-2 TRBV28 few TRBD1 CASSLSRGQGGTGELFF TGTGCCAGCAGTTTATCAAGGGGACAGGGAGGAACCGGGGAGCTGTTTTTT
TRBJ2-7 TRBV7-9 . TRBD2 CASAGPSGSYEQYF TGTGCCAGCGCAGGACCTAGCGGCTCCTACGAGCAGTACTTC
TRBJ2-2 TRBV7-6 . . CASRNSAGDTGELFF TGTGCCAGCAGGAACAGCGCCGGGGACACCGGGGAGCTGTTTTTT
TRBJ2-3 TRBV20-1 . TRBD2 CSASGAGGPTDTQYF TGCAGTGCTAGTGGGGCGGGAGGGCCAACAGATACGCAGTATTTT